This T cell receptor (beta chain) derives from a study of OX40 agonist ivuxolimab in advanced cancers. At the level of the study: The patients received agonistic anti-OX40 (CD134) antibody ivuxolimab. Patients in the trial were receiving intravenous ivuxolimab every 2 weeks, at doses of 0.01 to 10 mg/kg. Study conclusions and caveats: Part of the nonresponder group also had normalized T-cell clonal expansion that was low. In the 0.1 to 3.0 mg/kg range, CD4+ and CD8+ blood T cells had expanded clonally by week 6.

Clones were read by immunoSEQ multiplex PCR, and TCRdb kept only the in-frame ones, dropping some. The sample yields more than 70,000 clones, approximately 84% seen once. As regards this clone: The antigen is not known.

Germline V CDR1 and CDR2: SGHTS, YDEGEE. V lost 0 bases and J 2 bases, leaving 9 bases between the germline ends. This CDR3 is 15 amino acids long. The V and J genes are TRBV5-8 and TRBJ1-3, with D possibly matching TRBD1 (5 bases). Here the sequenced sample was CD4+ or CD8+ T cells sorted from blood, taken in a trial of the OX40 agonist ivuxolimab. This TCR was sampled from an adult with an advanced solid tumor such as melanoma, head and neck, liver or kidney cancer. CDR3 residues: CASSLAGGAGNTIYF. In nucleotides, the CDR3 is TGTGCCAGCAGCTTGGCCGGGGGGGCTGGAAACACCATATATTTT.